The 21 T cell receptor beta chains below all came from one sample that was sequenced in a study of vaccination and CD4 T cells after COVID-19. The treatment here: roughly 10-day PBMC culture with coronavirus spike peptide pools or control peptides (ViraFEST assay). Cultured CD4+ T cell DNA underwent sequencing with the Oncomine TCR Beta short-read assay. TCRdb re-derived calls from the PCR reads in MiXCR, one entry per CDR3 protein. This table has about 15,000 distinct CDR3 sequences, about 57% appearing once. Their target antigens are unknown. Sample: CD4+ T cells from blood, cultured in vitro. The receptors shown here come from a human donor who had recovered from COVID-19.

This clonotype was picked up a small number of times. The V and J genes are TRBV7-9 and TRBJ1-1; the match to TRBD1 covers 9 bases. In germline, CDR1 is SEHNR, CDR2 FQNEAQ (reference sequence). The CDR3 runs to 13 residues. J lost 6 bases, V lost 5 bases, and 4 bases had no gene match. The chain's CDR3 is CASSRDRDAEAFF. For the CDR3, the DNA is TGTGCCAGCAGCCGGGACAGGGACGCTGAAGCTTTCTTT.

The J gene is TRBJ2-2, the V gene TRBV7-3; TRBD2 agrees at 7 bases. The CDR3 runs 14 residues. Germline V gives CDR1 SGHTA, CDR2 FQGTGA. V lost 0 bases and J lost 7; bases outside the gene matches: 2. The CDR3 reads CASSLTERGGELFF. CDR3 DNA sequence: TGTGCCAGCAGCTTAACGGAGCGGGGCGGGGAGCTGTTTTTT.

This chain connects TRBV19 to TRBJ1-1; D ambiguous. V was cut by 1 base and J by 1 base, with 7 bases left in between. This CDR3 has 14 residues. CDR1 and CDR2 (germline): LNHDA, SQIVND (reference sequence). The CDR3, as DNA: TGTGCCAGTAGTATAGGAGGCAGGAACACTGAAGCTTTCTTT. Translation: CASSIGGRNTEAFF.

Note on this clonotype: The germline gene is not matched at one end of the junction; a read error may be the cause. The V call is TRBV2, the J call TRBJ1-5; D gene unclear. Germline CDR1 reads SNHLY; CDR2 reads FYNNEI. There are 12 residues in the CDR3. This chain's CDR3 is CAGSETGSSQHF. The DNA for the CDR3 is TGTGCCGGCAGTGAAACCGGCAGCTCGCAGCATTTT.

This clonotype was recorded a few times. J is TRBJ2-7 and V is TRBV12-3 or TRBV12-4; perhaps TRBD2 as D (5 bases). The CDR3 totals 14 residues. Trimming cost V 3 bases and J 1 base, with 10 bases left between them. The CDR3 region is CASSFTGESYEQYF. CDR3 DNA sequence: TGTGCCAGCAGTTTCACCGGGGAATCCTACGAGCAGTACTTC.

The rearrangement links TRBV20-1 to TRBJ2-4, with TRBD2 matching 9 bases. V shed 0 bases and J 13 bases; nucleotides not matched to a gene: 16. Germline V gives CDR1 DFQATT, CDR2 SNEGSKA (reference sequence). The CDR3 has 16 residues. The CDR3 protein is CSARDPRLRGGAIQYF. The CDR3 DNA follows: TGCAGTGCTAGAGATCCCCGTTTGCGGGGGGGGGCTATACAGTACTTC.

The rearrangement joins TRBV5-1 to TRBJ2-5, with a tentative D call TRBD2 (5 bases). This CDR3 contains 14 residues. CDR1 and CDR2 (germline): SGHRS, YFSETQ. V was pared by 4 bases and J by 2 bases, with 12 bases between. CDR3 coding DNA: TGCGCCAGCAGCCAAATCTCGGGGCAAGAGACCCAGTACTTC. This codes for CASSQISGQETQYF.

The DNA for the CDR3 is TGTGCCAGCACTTCAACGTCGGCCGGGGAGCTGTTTTTT. Its translation: CASTSTSAGELFF. The chain couples TRBV11-1 to TRBJ2-2, with D unresolved. The V and J ends lost 7 bases and 6 bases respectively, with 12 bases between them. In germline, CDR1 is SGHAT, CDR2 FQDESV (reference sequence). The CDR3 loop spans 13 amino acids.

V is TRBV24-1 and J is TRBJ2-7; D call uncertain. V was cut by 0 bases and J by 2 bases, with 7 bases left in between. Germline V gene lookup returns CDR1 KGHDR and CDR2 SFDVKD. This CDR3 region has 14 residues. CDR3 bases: TGTGCCACCAGTGATTTGCTTGCCCCCTACGAGCAGTACTTC. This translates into CATSDLLAPYEQYF.

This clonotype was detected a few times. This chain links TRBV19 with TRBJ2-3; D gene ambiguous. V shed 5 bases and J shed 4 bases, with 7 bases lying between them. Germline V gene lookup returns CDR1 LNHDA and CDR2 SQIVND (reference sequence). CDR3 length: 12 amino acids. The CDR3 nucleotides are TGTGCCAGTAGTCTCCGACCAGATACGCAGTATTTT. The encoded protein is CASSLRPDTQYF.

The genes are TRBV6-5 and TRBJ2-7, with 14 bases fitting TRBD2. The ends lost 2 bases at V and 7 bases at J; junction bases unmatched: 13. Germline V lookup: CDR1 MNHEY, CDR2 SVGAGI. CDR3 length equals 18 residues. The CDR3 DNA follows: TGTGCCAGCAGTTACACTGGACTAGCGGGAGGTCCCCTGGAGGAGCAGTACTTC. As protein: CASSYTGLAGGPLEEQYF.

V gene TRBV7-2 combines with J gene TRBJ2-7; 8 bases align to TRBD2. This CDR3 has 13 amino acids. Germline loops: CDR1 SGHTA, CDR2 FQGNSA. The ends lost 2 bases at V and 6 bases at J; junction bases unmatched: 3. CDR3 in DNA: TGTGCCAGCAGCTTACAAGCGGGAGCCGAGCAGTACTTC. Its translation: CASSLQAGAEQYF.

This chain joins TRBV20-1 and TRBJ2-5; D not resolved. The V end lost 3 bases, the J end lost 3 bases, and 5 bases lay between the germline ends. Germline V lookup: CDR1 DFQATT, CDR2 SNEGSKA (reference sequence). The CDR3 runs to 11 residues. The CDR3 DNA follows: TGCAGTGCTAGTAAGAAAGAGACCCAGTACTTC. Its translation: CSASKKETQYF.

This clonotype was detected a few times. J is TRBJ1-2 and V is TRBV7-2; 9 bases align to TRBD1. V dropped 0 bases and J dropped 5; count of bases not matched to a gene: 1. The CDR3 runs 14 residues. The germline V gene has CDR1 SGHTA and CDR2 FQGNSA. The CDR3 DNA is TGTGCCAGCAGCTTAGCCGGGACAGGGTATGGCTACACCTTC. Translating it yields CASSLAGTGYGYTF.

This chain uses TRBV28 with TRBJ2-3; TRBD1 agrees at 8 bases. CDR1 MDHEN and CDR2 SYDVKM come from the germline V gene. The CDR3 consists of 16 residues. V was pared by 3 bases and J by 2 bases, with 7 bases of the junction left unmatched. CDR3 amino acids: CASSFPGQEFTDTQYF. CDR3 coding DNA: TGTGCCAGCAGTTTCCCGGGACAGGAGTTCACAGATACGCAGTATTTT.

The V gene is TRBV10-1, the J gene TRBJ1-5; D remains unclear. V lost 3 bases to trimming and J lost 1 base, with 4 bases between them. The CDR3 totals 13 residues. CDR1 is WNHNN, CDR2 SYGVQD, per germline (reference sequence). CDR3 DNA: TGCGCCAGCAGTGAATACAGCAATCAGCCCCAGCATTTT. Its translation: CASSEYSNQPQHF.

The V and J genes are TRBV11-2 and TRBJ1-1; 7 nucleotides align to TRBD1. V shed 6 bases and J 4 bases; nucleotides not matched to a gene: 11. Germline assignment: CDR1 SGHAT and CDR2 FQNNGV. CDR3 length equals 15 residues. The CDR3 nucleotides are TGTGCCAGCAGAATGTTGACAGGGTGGATCACTGAAGCTTTCTTT. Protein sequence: CASRMLTGWITEAFF.

CDR3 residues: CASSAVAGGRQETQYF. The DNA for the CDR3 is TGTGCCAGCAGCGCGGTAGCGGGGGGGCGTCAAGAGACCCAGTACTTC. The rearrangement joins TRBV9 to TRBJ2-5, with TRBD2 matching over 11 bases. Losses at the gene ends were 3 bases for V and 2 bases for J; bases not matched to a gene: 6. Germline values: CDR1 SGDLS, CDR2 YYNGEE. The CDR3 runs 16 residues.

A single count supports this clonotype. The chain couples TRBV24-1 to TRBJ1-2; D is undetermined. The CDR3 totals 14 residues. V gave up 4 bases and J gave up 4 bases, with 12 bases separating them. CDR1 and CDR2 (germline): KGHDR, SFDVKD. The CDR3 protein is CATSDADKTYGYTF. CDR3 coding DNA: TGTGCCACCAGTGACGCTGACAAAACCTATGGCTACACCTTC.

The chain's CDR3 is CASSYGTTSVNTEAFF. The CDR3 DNA reads as TGTGCCAGCAGTTACGGAACGACATCAGTGAACACTGAAGCTTTCTTT. V usage is TRBV6-5 and J usage is TRBJ1-1; D is uncertain. CDR3 length equals 16 residues. Per the germline V gene, CDR1 is MNHEY and CDR2 is SVGAGI. Trimming removed 2 bases from V and 0 bases from J, with 13 bases in between.

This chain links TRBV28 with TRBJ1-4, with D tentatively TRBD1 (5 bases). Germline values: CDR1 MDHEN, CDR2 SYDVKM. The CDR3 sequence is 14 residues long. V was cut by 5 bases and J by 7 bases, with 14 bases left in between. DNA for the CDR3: TGTGCCAGCAGTCCGGACACTGGGGGTGAAAAACTGTTTTTT. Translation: CASSPDTGGEKLFF.